These 17 T cell receptor beta chains were sequenced from one sample in a study of control samples from healthy donors and cancer patients. Clones were read by immunoSEQ multiplex PCR, and TCRdb kept only the in-frame ones, dropping some. The table shows about 160,000 clones, with about 94% occurring only once. What was sequenced was PBMCs. These TCRs come from a man in his 60s with colorectal cancer.

The CDR3 DNA follows: TGCAGCGCTAGGACAGGGGAGGGCGAGACCCAGTACTTC. It yields the protein CSARTGEGETQYF. The chain employs TRBV29-1 and TRBJ2-5; 9 bases match TRBD1. Germline CDR1 and CDR2: SQVTM and ANQGSEA. The CDR3 runs 13 residues. The ends lost 7 bases at V and 5 bases at J; junction bases unmatched: 8.

The V gene is TRBV27, the J gene TRBJ1-1, with 7 bases identical to TRBD1. Germline CDR1 reads MNHEY; CDR2 reads SMNVEV (reference sequence). Trimming removed 2 bases from V and 0 bases from J; junction bases left unmatched: 9. This CDR3 spans 17 amino acids. The CDR3 reads CASSLGFDRAMNTEAFF. The DNA for the CDR3 is TGTGCCAGCAGTTTAGGATTCGACAGGGCCATGAACACTGAAGCTTTCTTT.

J is TRBJ1-1 and V is TRBV19, with a tentative D call TRBD1 (5 bases). CDR1 and CDR2 from the germline V gene are LNHDA and SQIVND (reference sequence). Trimming took off 6 bases at V and 1 base at J, with 12 bases between the two ends. The CDR3 totals 14 residues. The DNA of the CDR3 is TGTGCCAGTAGAACCGGGACGGCGAACACTGAAGCTTTCTTT. It is translated as CASRTGTANTEAFF.

This chain joins TRBV6-5 and TRBJ1-5, with D perhaps matching TRBD1 (5 bases). The CDR3 consists of 13 residues. Germline V gives CDR1 MNHEY, CDR2 SVGAGI. Trimming stripped 5 bases from V and 7 bases from J, with 12 bases between. The CDR3 sequence is CASSRDGRQPQHF. The CDR3 DNA is TGTGCCAGCAGTCGGGACGGGAGACAGCCCCAGCATTTT.

The CDR3 coding sequence is TGTGCCAGCACCGGGACCTCAACCACTGAAGCTTTCTTT. Its translation: CASTGTSTTEAFF. The chain has TRBV12-3 or TRBV12-4 and TRBJ1-1, with TRBD1 as a possible D gene (5 bases). CDR3 length: 13 amino acids. V lost 7 bases, J lost 4 bases, and 13 bases lay in between.

This chain joins TRBV30 and TRBJ2-1; D gene ambiguous. Trimming took off 4 bases at V and 4 bases at J, with 11 bases between the two ends. Germline values: CDR1 GTSNPN, CDR2 SVGIG (reference sequence). The CDR3 length is 13 residues. The CDR3 DNA is TGTGCCTGGAAGGCGGCGGAATACAATGAGCAGTTCTTC. Translating it yields CAWKAAEYNEQFF.

This clone was seen once. J is TRBJ2-3 and V is TRBV6-1, with D uncertain. The V gene's germline CDR1 is MNHNS and CDR2 SASEGT. V lost 3 bases to trimming and J lost 3 bases, with 13 bases between them. CDR3 length equals 15 residues. The CDR3 DNA sequence: TGTGCCAGCAGTGACCGATTGGGCGAGACAGATACGCAGTATTTT. Protein sequence: CASSDRLGETDTQYF.

The chain combines TRBV30 with TRBJ2-1, with TRBD2 matching over 7 bases. Germline CDR1 is GTSNPN and CDR2 is SVGIG (reference sequence). CDR3 length: 15 residues. The V segment lost 4 bases and the J segment 2 bases; nucleotides outside the gene matches: 8. The CDR3 is CAWNQGSGAYNEQFF. CDR3 sequence (DNA): TGTGCCTGGAACCAAGGGAGCGGGGCCTACAATGAGCAGTTCTTC.

The chain couples TRBV24-1 to TRBJ1-1, with TRBD1 matching over 7 bases. Germline loops: CDR1 KGHDR, CDR2 SFDVKD. The CDR3 has 14 residues. Unmatched junction bases numbered 5, after V lost 7 bases and J lost 1 base. CDR3 DNA: TGTGCCACCAGGGAGACAGGGACGAACACTGAAGCTTTCTTT. The encoded protein is CATRETGTNTEAFF.

The rearrangement links TRBV28 to TRBJ1-2, with 12 positions matching TRBD1. Germline V CDR1 and CDR2: MDHEN, SYDVKM. V lost 5 bases, J lost 8 bases, and 0 bases stayed unmatched. The CDR3 loop spans 12 amino acids. CDR3 loop: CASSGTGGGYTF. The CDR3 region has the DNA TGTGCCAGCAGTGGGACAGGGGGCGGCTACACCTTC.

The J gene is TRBJ1-2, the V gene TRBV6-5; TRBD1 matches 8 bases. CDR3 length: 14 amino acids. The V gene end was trimmed by 4 bases and the J gene end by 4 bases; junction bases not matched to a gene: 5. Germline V lookup: CDR1 MNHEY, CDR2 SVGAGI. CDR3 in DNA: TGTGCCAGCAGTTTACTAGGGACAGGCTATGGCTACACCTTC. Its translation: CASSLLGTGYGYTF.

The chain has TRBV7-2 and TRBJ2-7; 8 nucleotides align to TRBD1. This CDR3 is built from 14 residues. Germline V gene data show CDR1 as SGHTA and CDR2 as FQGNSA. The junction had 6 bases not matched to a gene; V was cut back by 5 bases and J by 3 bases. CDR3 protein: CASSPGQGDYEQYF. The CDR3 region has the DNA TGTGCCAGCAGCCCAGGACAGGGTGACTACGAGCAGTACTTC.

The CDR3 is CASSLEGAGASTDTQYF. CDR3 in DNA: TGTGCCAGCAGCTTAGAGGGCGCGGGGGCCAGCACAGATACGCAGTATTTT. This sequence joins TRBV13 and TRBJ2-3; D may be TRBD2 (7 bases). CDR3 length equals 17 residues. V was shortened by 1 base and J by 0 bases, with 14 bases between the two germline ends. In germline, CDR1 is PRHDT, CDR2 FYEKMQ (reference sequence).

The chain uses TRBV5-1 and TRBJ1-1; D is possibly TRBD1 (5 bases). Per germline, CDR1 SGHRS and CDR2 YFSETQ. Trimming removed 0 bases from V and 4 bases from J, with 19 bases in between. This CDR3 region has 17 residues. The CDR3 here is CASSLVRLDGGGTEAFF. The CDR3 bases are TGCGCCAGCAGCTTGGTGAGGTTGGACGGGGGAGGCACTGAAGCTTTCTTT.

The rearrangement joins TRBV5-5 to TRBJ2-7; D may match TRBD1 or TRBD2 (5 bases each). The CDR3 loop spans 14 amino acids. V was pared by 4 bases and J by 1 base, with 12 bases between. Germline V CDR1 and CDR2: SGHKS, YYEKEE (reference sequence). The CDR3: CASSAGTPSYEQYF. The CDR3 bases are TGTGCCAGCAGCGCCGGGACCCCTTCCTACGAGCAGTACTTC.

The chain employs TRBV5-1 and TRBJ2-7, with 9 bases that match TRBD1. Trimming removed 0 bases from V and 11 bases from J; junction bases left unmatched: 9. The germline V gene encodes CDR1 SGHRS and CDR2 YFSETQ. CDR3 length equals 14 residues. Written as DNA, the CDR3 is TGCGCCAGCAGCTTGGGGACAGGGGCACCGTTGGAGTACTTC. Translating it yields CASSLGTGAPLEYF.

The rearrangement joins TRBV11-2 to TRBJ1-1; D gene unclear. The germline V and J ends were trimmed by 7 bases and 0 bases, with 6 bases remaining between them. The CDR3 has 12 amino acids. The germline V gene encodes CDR1 SGHAT and CDR2 FQNNGV. As DNA, the CDR3 is TGTGCCAGCAACCTTTTGAACACTGAAGCTTTCTTT. As protein: CASNLLNTEAFF.